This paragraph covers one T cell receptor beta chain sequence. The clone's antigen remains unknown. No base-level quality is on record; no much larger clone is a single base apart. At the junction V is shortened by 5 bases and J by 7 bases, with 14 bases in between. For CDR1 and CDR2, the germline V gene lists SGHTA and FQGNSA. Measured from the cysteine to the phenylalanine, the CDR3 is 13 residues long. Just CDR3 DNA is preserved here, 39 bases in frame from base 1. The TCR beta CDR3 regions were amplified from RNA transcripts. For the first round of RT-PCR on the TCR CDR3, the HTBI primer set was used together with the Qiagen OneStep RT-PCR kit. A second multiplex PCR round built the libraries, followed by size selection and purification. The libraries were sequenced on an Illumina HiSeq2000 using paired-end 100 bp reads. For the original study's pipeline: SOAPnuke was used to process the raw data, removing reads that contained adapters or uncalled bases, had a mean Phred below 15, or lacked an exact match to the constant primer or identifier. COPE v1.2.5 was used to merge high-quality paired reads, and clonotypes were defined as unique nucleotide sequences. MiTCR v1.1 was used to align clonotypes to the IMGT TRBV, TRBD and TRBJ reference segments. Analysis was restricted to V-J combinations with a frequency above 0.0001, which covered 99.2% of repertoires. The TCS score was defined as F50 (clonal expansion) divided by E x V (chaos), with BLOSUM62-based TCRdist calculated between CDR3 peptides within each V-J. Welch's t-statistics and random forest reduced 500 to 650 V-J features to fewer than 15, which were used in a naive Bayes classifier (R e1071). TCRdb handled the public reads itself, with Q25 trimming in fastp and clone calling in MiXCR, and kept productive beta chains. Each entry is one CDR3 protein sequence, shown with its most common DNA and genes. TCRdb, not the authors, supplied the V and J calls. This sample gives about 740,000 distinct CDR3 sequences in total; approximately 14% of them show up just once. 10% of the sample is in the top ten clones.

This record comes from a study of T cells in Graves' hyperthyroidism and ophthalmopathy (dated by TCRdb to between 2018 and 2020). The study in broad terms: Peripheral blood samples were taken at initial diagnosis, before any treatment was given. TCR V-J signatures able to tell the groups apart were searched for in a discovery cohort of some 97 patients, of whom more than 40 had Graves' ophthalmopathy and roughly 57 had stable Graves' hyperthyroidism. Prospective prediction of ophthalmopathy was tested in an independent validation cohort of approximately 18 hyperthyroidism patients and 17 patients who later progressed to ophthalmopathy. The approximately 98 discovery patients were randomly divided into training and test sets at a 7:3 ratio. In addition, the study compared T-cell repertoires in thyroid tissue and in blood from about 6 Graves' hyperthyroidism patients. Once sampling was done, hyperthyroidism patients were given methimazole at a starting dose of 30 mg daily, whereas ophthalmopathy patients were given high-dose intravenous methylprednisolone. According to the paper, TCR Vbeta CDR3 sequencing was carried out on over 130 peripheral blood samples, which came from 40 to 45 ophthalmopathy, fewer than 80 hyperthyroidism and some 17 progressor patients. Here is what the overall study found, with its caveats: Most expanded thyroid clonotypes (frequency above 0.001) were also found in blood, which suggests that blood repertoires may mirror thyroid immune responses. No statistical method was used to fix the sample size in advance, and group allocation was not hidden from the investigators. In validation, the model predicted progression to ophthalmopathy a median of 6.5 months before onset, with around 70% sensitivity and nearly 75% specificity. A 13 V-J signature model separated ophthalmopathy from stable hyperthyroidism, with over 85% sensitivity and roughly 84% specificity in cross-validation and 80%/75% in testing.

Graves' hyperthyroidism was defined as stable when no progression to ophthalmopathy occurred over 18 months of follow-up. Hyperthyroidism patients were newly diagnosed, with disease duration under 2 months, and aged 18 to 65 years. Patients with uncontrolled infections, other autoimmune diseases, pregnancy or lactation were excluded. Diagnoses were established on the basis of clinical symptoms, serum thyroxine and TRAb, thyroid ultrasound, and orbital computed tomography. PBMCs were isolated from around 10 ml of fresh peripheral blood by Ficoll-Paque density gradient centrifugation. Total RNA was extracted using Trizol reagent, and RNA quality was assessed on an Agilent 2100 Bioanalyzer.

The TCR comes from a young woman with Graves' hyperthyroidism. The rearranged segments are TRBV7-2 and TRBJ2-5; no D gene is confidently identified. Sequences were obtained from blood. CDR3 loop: CASSSREMGTQYF. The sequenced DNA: TGTGCCAGCAGCAGTCGTGAGATGGGGACCCAGTACTTC.